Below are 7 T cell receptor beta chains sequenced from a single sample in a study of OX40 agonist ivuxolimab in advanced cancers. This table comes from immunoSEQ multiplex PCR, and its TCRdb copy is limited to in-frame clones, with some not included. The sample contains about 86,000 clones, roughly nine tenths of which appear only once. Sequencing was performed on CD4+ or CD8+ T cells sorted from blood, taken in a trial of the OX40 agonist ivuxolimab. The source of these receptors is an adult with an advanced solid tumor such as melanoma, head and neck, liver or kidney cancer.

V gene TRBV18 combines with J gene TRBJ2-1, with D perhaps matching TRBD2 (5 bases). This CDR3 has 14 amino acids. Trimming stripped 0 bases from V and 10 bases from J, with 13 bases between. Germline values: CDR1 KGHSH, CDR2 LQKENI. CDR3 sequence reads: CASSPPEIKREQFF. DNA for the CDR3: TGTGCCAGCTCACCACCGGAGATTAAGCGGGAGCAGTTCTTC.

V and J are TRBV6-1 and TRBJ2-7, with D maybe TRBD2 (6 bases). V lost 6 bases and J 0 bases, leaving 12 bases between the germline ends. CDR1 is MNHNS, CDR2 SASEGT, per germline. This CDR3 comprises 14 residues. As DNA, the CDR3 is TGTGCCAGCAGGAGAGCGGGTAGCTCCTACGAGCAGTACTTC. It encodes CASRRAGSSYEQYF.

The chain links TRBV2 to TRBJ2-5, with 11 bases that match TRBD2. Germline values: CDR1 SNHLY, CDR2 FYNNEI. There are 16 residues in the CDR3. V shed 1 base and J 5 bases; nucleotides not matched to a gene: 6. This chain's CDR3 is CASSEEVAGGRETQYF. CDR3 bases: TGTGCCAGCAGTGAAGAAGTAGCGGGGGGGCGGGAGACCCAGTACTTC.

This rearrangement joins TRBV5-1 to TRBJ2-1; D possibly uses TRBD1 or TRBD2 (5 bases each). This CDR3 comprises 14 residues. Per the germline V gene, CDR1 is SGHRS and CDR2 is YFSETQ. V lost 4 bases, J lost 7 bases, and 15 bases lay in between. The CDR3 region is CASSDDGTLNEQFF. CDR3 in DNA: TGCGCCAGCAGCGATGACGGGACCCTAAATGAGCAGTTCTTC.

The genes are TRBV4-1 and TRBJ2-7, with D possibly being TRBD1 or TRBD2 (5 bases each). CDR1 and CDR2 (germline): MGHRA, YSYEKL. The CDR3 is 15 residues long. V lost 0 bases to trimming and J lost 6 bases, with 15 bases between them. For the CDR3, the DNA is TGCGCCAGCAGCCAAGATCCCGGGGCTTGGACCGAGCAGTACTTC. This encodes CASSQDPGAWTEQYF.

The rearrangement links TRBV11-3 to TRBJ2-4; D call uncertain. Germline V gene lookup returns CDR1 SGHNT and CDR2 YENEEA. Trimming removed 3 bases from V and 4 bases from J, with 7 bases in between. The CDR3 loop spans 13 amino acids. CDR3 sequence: CASSLNGKNIQYF. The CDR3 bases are TGTGCCAGCAGCTTGAATGGAAAAAACATTCAGTACTTC. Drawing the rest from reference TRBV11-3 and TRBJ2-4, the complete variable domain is EAGVVQSPRYKIIEKKQPVAFWCNPISGHNTLYWYLQNLGQGPELLIRYENEEAVDDSQLPKDRFSAERLKGVDSTLKIQPAELGDSAVYLCASSLNGKNIQYFGAGTRLSVL.

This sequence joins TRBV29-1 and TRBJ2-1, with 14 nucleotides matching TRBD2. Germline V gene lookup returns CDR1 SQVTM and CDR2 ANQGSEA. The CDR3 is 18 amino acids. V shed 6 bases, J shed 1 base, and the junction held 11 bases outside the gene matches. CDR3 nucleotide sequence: TGCAGCGTCATCGGGACTAGCGGGAGAAGGGGGTCCTACAATGAGCAGTTCTTC. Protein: CSVIGTSGRRGSYNEQFF.